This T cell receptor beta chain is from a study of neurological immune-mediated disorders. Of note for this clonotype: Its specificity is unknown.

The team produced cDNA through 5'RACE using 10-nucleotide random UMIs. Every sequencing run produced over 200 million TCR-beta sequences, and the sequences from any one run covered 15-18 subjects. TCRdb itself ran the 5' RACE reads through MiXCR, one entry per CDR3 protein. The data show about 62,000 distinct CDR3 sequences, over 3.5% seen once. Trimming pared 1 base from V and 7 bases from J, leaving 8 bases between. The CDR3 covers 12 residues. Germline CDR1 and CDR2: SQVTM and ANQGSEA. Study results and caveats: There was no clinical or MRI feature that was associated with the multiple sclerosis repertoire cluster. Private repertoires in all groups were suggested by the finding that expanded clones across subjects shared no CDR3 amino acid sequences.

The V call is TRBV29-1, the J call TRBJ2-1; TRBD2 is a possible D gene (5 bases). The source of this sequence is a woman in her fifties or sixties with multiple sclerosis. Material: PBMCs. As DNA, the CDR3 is TGCAGCGTTGAAGCTAGCTTAAATGAGCAGTTCTTC. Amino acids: CSVEASLNEQFF.